This TCR beta chain derives from a study of multiple sclerosis patients with progressive multifocal leukoencephalopathy. Germline V gives CDR1 LNHDA, CDR2 SQIVND (reference sequence). This CDR3 is built from 14 residues. V was cut by 7 bases and J by 2 bases, with 9 bases left in between. Noted time point: before natalizumab initiation. Libraries were prepared by immunoSEQ multiplex PCR; TCRdb keeps only in-frame clonotypes and omits some of them. The table records about 30,000 clones, around 93% of them present only once. The V call is TRBV19, the J call TRBJ2-6; D is uncertain. Specimen: PBMCs. The sequence came from a man aged 25-40 years with multiple sclerosis. This chain's CDR3 is CASTTVAGANVLTF. DNA for the CDR3: TGTGCCAGTACAACAGTGGCTGGGGCCAACGTCCTGACTTTC.